The 19 T cell receptor beta chains reported below all come from one sample, sequenced in a study of T cell repertoires in cytomegalovirus infection. TCRdb fed the reads into MiXCR, producing one record per CDR3 protein. The sample consists of some 180,000 distinct CDR3 sequences, 17% of them appearing once. The sequencing sample was made of CD8+ T cells from PBMCs. All receptors derive from a human donor in good health (CMV status not recorded). Some clones in this sample may be carry-over from other donors' samples.

In this sample, this clonotype turned up a few times. The J gene is TRBJ2-3, the V gene TRBV7-9; D remains ambiguous. Germline V gene sequence: CDR1 SEHNR, CDR2 FQNEAQ (reference sequence). CDR3 length equals 14 residues. Between the trimmed V and J ends, which lost 0 bases and 6 bases, there was a span of 10 bases. The CDR3 region has the DNA TGTGCCAGCAGCTTAGCCAGTAATGGGGATACGCAGTATTTT. Encoded protein: CASSLASNGDTQYF.

A few counts support this clonotype. This chain connects TRBV11-2 to TRBJ1-4; 9 nucleotides agree with TRBD1. Trimming removed 4 bases from V and 5 bases from J; junction bases left unmatched: 2. CDR3 length equals 14 residues. The germline gives CDR1 SGHAT, CDR2 FQNNGV. CDR3 sequence (DNA): TGTGCCAGCAGCTCGGGACAGGGAAATGAAAAACTGTTTTTT. It encodes CASSSGQGNEKLFF.

For this clonotype: Compared with germline, one end of the junction differs, possibly owing to a read error. The genes are TRBV7-9 and TRBJ1-1; possibly TRBD1 for D (5 bases). From germline, CDR1 is SEHNR and CDR2 FQNEAQ (reference sequence). The CDR3 runs 15 residues. The CDR3 loop reads CASSLAGRVNTKAFF. DNA for the CDR3: TGTGCCAGCAGCTTAGCAGGCAGGGTGAACACTAAAGCTTTCTTT.

This clonotype was counted only a few times. This chain links TRBV7-8 with TRBJ1-1, with a tentative D call TRBD1 (5 bases). The CDR3 spans 17 residues. CDR1 is SGHVS, CDR2 FQNEAQ, per germline. Trimming shortened V by 5 bases and J by 3 bases, and 22 bases separated the two germline ends. The CDR3 sequence: CASSDPSRGAGYTEAFF. DNA of the CDR3: TGTGCCAGCAGCGACCCCTCCCGCGGGGCCGGCTACACTGAAGCTTTCTTT.

This clonotype appeared a few times. The chain employs TRBV25-1 and TRBJ2-5; 11 bases line up with TRBD2. The CDR3 sequence is 15 residues long. Germline lookup yields CDR1 MGHDK and CDR2 SYGVNS. V was clipped by 1 base and J by 4 bases; unmatched bases: 2. CDR3 nucleotides: TGTGCCAGCAGTGAATTTGGGACTAGCGGAGAGACCCAGTACTTC. The encoded protein is CASSEFGTSGETQYF.

The rearrangement links TRBV20-1 to TRBJ1-5; D remains ambiguous. CDR1 is DFQATT, CDR2 SNEGSKA, per germline (reference sequence). This CDR3 is built from 15 residues. The germline V and J ends were trimmed by 2 bases and 4 bases, with 15 bases remaining between them. The CDR3 loop is CSARPLGLDNQPQHF. In nucleotides, the CDR3 is TGCAGTGCTAGACCCCTAGGCCTGGATAATCAGCCCCAGCATTTT.

This rearrangement joins TRBV4-2 to TRBJ2-1, with 10 bases matching TRBD2. The CDR3 loop spans 18 amino acids. Per germline, CDR1 LGHNA and CDR2 YNFKEQ. V was pared by 0 bases and J by 0 bases, with 5 bases of the junction left unmatched. The CDR3 nucleotides read TGTGCCAGCAGCCAAGATAGAGTAGCGGGGGGCTCCTACAATGAGCAGTTCTTC. Translation: CASSQDRVAGGSYNEQFF.

Points on this clonotype: An end of the junction differs from the germline gene, which may be a read error. V is TRBV7-7 and J is TRBJ1-1, with 11 nucleotides matching TRBD1. CDR3 length: 16 residues. The V gene's germline CDR1 is SSHAT and CDR2 FNYEAQ (reference sequence). The DNA of the CDR3 is TGTGCTAGCAGCCCCGGACAGGGGGCATCGAGCACTGAAGCTTTCTTT. Translated: CASSPGQGASSTEAFF.

This clonotype was observed a handful of times. J is TRBJ1-5 and V is TRBV7-9; D is undetermined. This CDR3 is 12 amino acids long. The V gene lost 1 base and the J gene lost 6 bases, with 4 bases spanning the gap. Germline CDR1 and CDR2: SEHNR and FQNEAQ (reference sequence). CDR3 amino acids: CASSLGTQPQHF. CDR3 bases: TGTGCCAGCAGCTTAGGAACTCAGCCCCAGCATTTT.

The rearrangement links TRBV7-4 to TRBJ2-4; D might be TRBD1 (6 bases). The CDR3 sequence is 17 residues long. From germline, CDR1 is SGHVT and CDR2 SQSDAQ. V was cut by 5 bases and J by 2 bases, with 19 bases left in between. The CDR3 region has the DNA TGTGCCAGCAGCCCCCCCCGGGATGACAGGACCAAAAACATTCAGTACTTC. Its protein is CASSPPRDDRTKNIQYF.

This clonotype has only a few counts. The genes are TRBV28 and TRBJ1-6; D is unclear. Germline V lookup: CDR1 MDHEN, CDR2 SYDVKM. The CDR3 is 14 residues long. Trimming left V 10 bases short and J 7 bases short, with 17 bases between. The CDR3 is CATVGGFRNSPLHF. Here the CDR3 DNA reads TGTGCCACCGTGGGTGGGTTTAGGAATTCACCCCTCCACTTT.

The gene calls are TRBV7-9 and TRBJ1-1; D possibly corresponds to TRBD1 (6 bases). The CDR3 consists of 15 residues. CDR1 is SEHNR and CDR2 is FQNEAQ in the germline V gene (reference sequence). Deletions cut 5 bases from V and 5 bases from J, with 18 bases between. This CDR3 is CASSPWTAGRTEAFF. For the CDR3, the DNA is TGTGCCAGCAGCCCATGGACAGCGGGAAGGACTGAAGCTTTCTTT. Using reference TRBV7-9 and TRBJ1-1 for the parts outside the CDR3, the full variable domain is DTGVSQNPRHKITKRGQNVTFRCDPISEHNRLYWYRQTLGQGPEFLTYFQNEAQLEKSRLLSDRFSAERPKGSFSTLEIQRTEQGDSAMYLCASSPWTAGRTEAFFGQGTRLTVV.

The chain combines TRBV6-1 with TRBJ1-2; D may be TRBD1 (5 bases). This CDR3 region has 15 residues. The V end lost 7 bases, the J end lost 4 bases, and 19 bases lay between the germline ends. CDR1 and CDR2 (germline): MNHNS, SASEGT. The CDR3 DNA reads as TGTGCCAGCACCGAATGGAGCAGGGAGGTCTATGGCTACACCTTC. Its protein is CASTEWSREVYGYTF.

This sequence joins TRBV2 and TRBJ2-3; D not certain. Germline-derived CDR1 and CDR2 are SNHLY and FYNNEI. CDR3 length equals 12 residues. The germline V and J ends were trimmed by 1 base and 4 bases, with 3 bases remaining between them. The CDR3 spells CASSEGPDTQYF. As DNA, the CDR3 is TGTGCCAGCAGTGAAGGTCCAGATACGCAGTATTTT.

The chain couples TRBV7-2 to TRBJ1-5, with D possibly being TRBD1 (6 bases). With 5 bases removed from V and 1 base from J, the gap between germline ends came to 15 bases. Germline V gene lookup returns CDR1 SGHTA and CDR2 FQGNSA. The CDR3 loop spans 16 amino acids. CDR3 sequence (DNA): TGTGCCAGCAGCATGGAGGGGGTAATCAGCAATCAGCCCCAGCATTTT. Residues: CASSMEGVISNQPQHF.

The genes are TRBV7-2 and TRBJ2-3, with 15 bases matching TRBD2. CDR3 length equals 16 residues. J lost 4 bases, V lost 4 bases, and 3 bases had no gene match. The germline gives CDR1 SGHTA, CDR2 FQGNSA. This CDR3 reads CASSSGLAGGPDTQYF. In DNA form, the CDR3 reads TGTGCCAGCAGCTCGGGACTAGCGGGGGGCCCAGATACGCAGTATTTT.

This clonotype was seen only a few times. CDR3 loop: CASSLAWGLDNEQFF. CDR3 coding DNA: TGTGCCAGCAGCTTAGCTTGGGGACTAGACAATGAGCAGTTCTTC. The chain uses TRBV7-2 and TRBJ2-1; 8 bases map to TRBD2. The CDR3 totals 15 residues. The V gene's germline CDR1 is SGHTA and CDR2 FQGNSA. With 0 bases clipped from V and 5 bases from J, the junction kept 3 bases outside the gene matches.

This clonotype has a handful of counts. The genes are TRBV7-9 and TRBJ1-1, with 9 nucleotides matching TRBD1. Looked up from germline, CDR1 is SEHNR and CDR2 is FQNEAQ (reference sequence). This CDR3 contains 15 residues. Trimming took 4 bases from V and 0 from J; bases not matched to a gene: 3. CDR3 nucleotide sequence: TGTGCCAGCAGCTCATGGACAGGGGTGAACACTGAAGCTTTCTTT. Its translation is CASSSWTGVNTEAFF.

The rearrangement joins TRBV7-9 to TRBJ1-1; D not resolved. The germline V gene encodes CDR1 SEHNR and CDR2 FQNEAQ (reference sequence). The CDR3 runs to 13 residues. The germline V and J ends were trimmed by 7 bases and 1 base, with 10 bases remaining between them. DNA for the CDR3: TGTGCCAGCACCTCGGATGGGAACACTGAAGCTTTCTTT. Residues: CASTSDGNTEAFF.